These 23 T cell receptor beta chains share one sample of origin, sequenced in a study of control samples from healthy donors and cancer patients. Only in-frame clones appear in the TCRdb table, and some are missing; sequencing was by immunoSEQ multiplex PCR. The table lists around 42,000 clones, 70% to 90% of them singletons. Specimen: blood. The source of these receptors is a man aged 55 to 69 in good health.

This chain connects TRBV28 to TRBJ2-7; the D gene is possibly TRBD1 (6 bases). The V end lost 6 bases, the J end lost 5 bases, and 17 bases lay between the germline ends. CDR3 length: 14 residues. CDR1 MDHEN and CDR2 SYDVKM come from the germline V gene. The CDR3 nucleotides read TGTGCCAGCAGCCCCGGGCAGGGGTGGGACGAGCAGTACTTC. It translates to CASSPGQGWDEQYF. The full variable domain, rest sourced from reference TRBV28 and TRBJ2-7, is DVKVTQSSRYLVKRTGEKVFLECVQDMDHENMFWYRQDPGLGLRLIYFSYDVKMKEKGDIPEGYSVSREKKERFSLILESASTNQTSMYLCASSPGQGWDEQYFGPGTRLTVT.

Relative to its sample, this clone is medium-sized (0.01 to 0.1%). V is TRBV4-3 and J is TRBJ1-2; D ambiguous. Trimming cost V 2 bases and J 3 bases, with 16 bases left between them. Germline V gene sequence: CDR1 LGHNA, CDR2 YSLEER. CDR3 length: 16 amino acids. The CDR3, as DNA: TGCGCCAGCAGCCAACATCCGACGGACTTTGACTATGGCTACACCTTC. Translation gives CASSQHPTDFDYGYTF.

In this sample, this clone turned up many times. The chain joins TRBV7-9 to TRBJ1-6; D unclear. CDR1 and CDR2 from the germline V gene are SEHNR and FQNEAQ (reference sequence). This CDR3 is 12 amino acids long. Trimming pared 5 bases from V and 9 bases from J, leaving 8 bases between. CDR3 residues: CASSREGSPLHF. The CDR3, as DNA: TGTGCCAGCAGCCGAGAGGGTTCACCCCTCCACTTT.

V usage is TRBV7-9 and J usage is TRBJ2-5; 10 nucleotides agree with TRBD2. Trimming at V came to 0 bases and at J to 4 bases, leaving 11 bases not matched to a gene. Per the germline V gene, CDR1 is SEHNR and CDR2 is FQNEAQ (reference sequence). The CDR3 loop spans 18 amino acids. The CDR3 DNA is TGTGCCAGCAGCTTAGCGCTGAACGGACTAGCGGTAGGAGAGACCCAGTACTTC. Translating gives CASSLALNGLAVGETQYF.

The sample holds one count of this clone. The gene calls are TRBV9 and TRBJ2-1; 10 nucleotides line up with TRBD2. Per germline, CDR1 SGDLS and CDR2 YYNGEE. The CDR3 spans 15 residues. The J segment lost 4 bases and the V segment lost 3 bases, leaving 4 bases of the junction unmatched. This CDR3 is CASSATSGKYNEQFF. CDR3 DNA sequence: TGTGCCAGCAGCGCAACTAGCGGGAAATACAATGAGCAGTTCTTC.

The chain uses TRBV11-2 and TRBJ2-2; D is uncertain. Germline values: CDR1 SGHAT, CDR2 FQNNGV. The length of the CDR3 is 14 residues. V shed 0 bases and J shed 1 base, with 3 bases lying between them. CDR3 nucleotides: TGTGCCAGCAGCTTAGATTGGAACACCGGGGAGCTGTTTTTT. Translation gives CASSLDWNTGELFF.

The J gene is TRBJ2-1, the V gene TRBV18; D not resolved. CDR3 size: 13 residues. V was cut by 0 bases and J by 7 bases, with 7 bases left in between. Germline V gives CDR1 KGHSH, CDR2 LQKENI. CDR3 loop: CASSPPSSNEQFF. CDR3 DNA: TGTGCCAGCTCACCACCCAGTAGTAATGAGCAGTTCTTC.

V and J are TRBV6-4 and TRBJ2-3; 8 nucleotides agree with TRBD2. CDR3 length: 16 residues. Germline V gene lookup returns CDR1 MRHNA and CDR2 SNTAGT. The junction had 6 bases not matched to a gene; V was cut back by 2 bases and J by 2 bases. The CDR3, as DNA: TGTGCCAGCAGTGACGAAGCGGGGGCCTCCACAGATACGCAGTATTTT. This sequence encodes CASSDEAGASTDTQYF.

The V gene is TRBV12-3 or TRBV12-4, the J gene TRBJ2-7; D is ambiguous. The CDR3 contains 12 residues. The V end was cut by 5 bases, the J end by 3 bases, with 8 bases between. The CDR3 DNA reads as TGTGCCAGCAGTCAGTCTGTCTACGAGCAGTACTTC. Residues: CASSQSVYEQYF.

V usage is TRBV2 and J usage is TRBJ2-2, with D possibly being TRBD1 or TRBD2 (5 bases each). Per the germline V gene, CDR1 is SNHLY and CDR2 is FYNNEI. The ends were cut back, 6 bases at V and 0 bases at J, with 14 bases in the middle. The CDR3 has 16 residues. This CDR3 reads CASRRDAASNTGELFF. Here the CDR3 DNA reads TGTGCCAGCAGGAGGGACGCAGCCTCGAACACCGGGGAGCTGTTTTTT.

This sequence joins TRBV5-1 and TRBJ2-7, with 10 bases fitting TRBD2. Trimming removed 3 bases from V and 2 bases from J; junction bases left unmatched: 5. This CDR3 is built from 15 residues. The germline CDR1 and CDR2 sequences are SGHRS and YFSETQ. CDR3 region: CASSYLAGVTYEQYF. For the CDR3, the DNA is TGCGCCAGCAGCTATCTAGCGGGAGTGACCTACGAGCAGTACTTC.

By proportion, this clone is medium-sized. The chain employs TRBV11-2 and TRBJ2-1, with D possibly TRBD2 on 5 matching bases. The CDR3 runs to 15 residues. V was clipped by 5 bases and J by 2 bases, with 13 bases between them. Germline CDR1 SGHAT, CDR2 FQNNGV. The CDR3 protein is CASSQTTSAYNEQFF. In DNA, the CDR3 is TGTGCCAGCAGCCAGACTACTTCAGCCTACAATGAGCAGTTCTTC.

The chain combines TRBV27 with TRBJ2-3, with 9 bases fitting TRBD2. CDR3 size: 19 residues. The trim removed 5 bases at V and 7 bases at J, leaving 22 bases unmatched. Germline lookup yields CDR1 MNHEY and CDR2 SMNVEV (reference sequence). The CDR3 region has the DNA TGTGCCAGCAGTCCCCGACTAGCGGAGGGGGGTTCCAAAGGAAATACGCAGTATTTT. Translation gives CASSPRLAEGGSKGNTQYF.

This chain joins TRBV5-4 and TRBJ2-7; 12 nucleotides line up with TRBD2. From germline, CDR1 is SGHNT and CDR2 YYREEE (reference sequence). V shed 4 bases and J 3 bases; nucleotides not matched to a gene: 5. This CDR3 is built from 15 residues. CDR3 sequence reads: CASSPGLAGRYEQYF. DNA of the CDR3: TGTGCCAGCAGCCCCGGACTAGCGGGGCGCTACGAGCAGTACTTC.

This clone showed up just a few times. The chain uses TRBV12-3 or TRBV12-4 and TRBJ1-4; D possibly corresponds to TRBD1 (5 bases). This CDR3 region has 13 residues. Deletions cut 2 bases from V and 5 bases from J, with 6 bases between. For the CDR3, the DNA is TGTGCCAGCAGTTTAAACAGGAATGAAAAACTGTTTTTT. Translating gives CASSLNRNEKLFF.

The chain joins TRBV9 to TRBJ1-1, with a tentative D call TRBD1 (5 bases). V lost 0 bases and J 4 bases, leaving 13 bases between the germline ends. Germline CDR1 is SGDLS and CDR2 is YYNGEE. This CDR3 has 15 residues. The CDR3 region is CASSVVKVGTTEAFF. CDR3 in DNA: TGTGCCAGCAGCGTAGTCAAGGTAGGGACCACTGAAGCTTTCTTT.

This sequence joins TRBV2 and TRBJ2-3, with TRBD1 identical over 8 bases. V lost 4 bases to trimming and J lost 8 bases; unmatched junction nucleotides: 8. This CDR3 is 14 amino acids long. The germline gives CDR1 SNHLY, CDR2 FYNNEI. The CDR3 sequence: CASSADRGSGTQYF. CDR3 nucleotide sequence: TGTGCCAGCAGTGCTGACAGGGGTTCAGGTACGCAGTATTTT.

The rearrangement links TRBV2 to TRBJ2-1; maybe TRBD1 (6 bases). The V gene lost 4 bases and the J gene lost 9 bases, with 16 bases spanning the gap. CDR3 length equals 14 residues. The germline V gene has CDR1 SNHLY and CDR2 FYNNEI. CDR3: CASSGISRGGEQFF. DNA of the CDR3: TGTGCCAGCAGTGGCATTTCCAGGGGCGGTGAGCAGTTCTTC.

To note about this clone: At one of its ends the junction is not consistent with the germline gene, which may arise from a read error. CDR3 nucleotide sequence: TGTGCTAGCAGCAAAGGGCAGGGACGTGAAAAACTGTTTTTT. This sequence encodes CASSKGQGREKLFF. This chain links TRBV7-7 with TRBJ1-4; maybe TRBD1 (5 bases). Germline V gene data show CDR1 as SSHAT and CDR2 as FNYEAQ (reference sequence). This CDR3 region has 14 residues. The full variable domain, rest sourced from reference TRBV7-7 and TRBJ1-4, is GAGVSQSPRYKVTKRGQDVTLRCDPISSHATLYWYQQALGQGPEFLTYFNYEAQPDKSGLPSDRFSAERPEGSISTLTIQRTEQRDSAMYRCASSKGQGREKLFFGSGTQLSVL.

In its sample, this clone was seen a few times. This rearrangement joins TRBV7-2 to TRBJ2-5; 7 positions agree with TRBD2. The CDR3 has 16 residues. Trimming removed 5 bases from V and 1 base from J; junction bases left unmatched: 10. The germline V gene encodes CDR1 SGHTA and CDR2 FQGNSA. DNA for the CDR3: TGTGCCAGCAGCCGCTCTGGGGGGGGATTCCAAGAGACCCAGTACTTC. This gives the protein CASSRSGGGFQETQYF. Filled out from reference TRBV7-2 and TRBJ2-5, the complete variable domain reads GAGVSQSPSNKVTEKGKDVELRCDPISGHTALYWYRQSLGQGLEFLIYFQGNSAPDKSGLPSDRFSAERTGGSVSTLTIQRTQQEDSAVYLCASSRSGGGFQETQYFGPGTRLLVL.

V usage is TRBV10-2 and J usage is TRBJ2-3, with TRBD2 matching 7 bases. The CDR3 has 16 residues. Unmatched junction bases numbered 6, after V lost 2 bases and J lost 1 base. The germline CDR1 and CDR2 sequences are WSHSY and SAAADI. CDR3 nucleotide sequence: TGCGCCAGCAGTGAGATGGCTAGCGGACGCACAGATACGCAGTATTTT. Translating gives CASSEMASGRTDTQYF.

The V call is TRBV7-2, the J call TRBJ1-1; 9 bases map to TRBD1. CDR3 size: 16 residues. Per germline, CDR1 SGHTA and CDR2 FQGNSA. The V gene end was trimmed by 5 bases and the J gene end by 2 bases; junction bases not matched to a gene: 9. The CDR3 sequence: CASSIQGAGGNTEAFF. For the CDR3, the DNA is TGTGCCAGCAGCATACAGGGGGCGGGAGGAAACACTGAAGCTTTCTTT.

J is TRBJ1-2 and V is TRBV7-8; D call uncertain. This CDR3 region has 13 residues. Germline CDR1 is SGHVS and CDR2 is FQNEAQ. Between the trimmed V and J ends, which lost 5 bases and 3 bases, there was a span of 10 bases. DNA for the CDR3: TGTGCCAGCAGCCCGACCGAGGACTATGGCTACACCTTC. This gives the protein CASSPTEDYGYTF.